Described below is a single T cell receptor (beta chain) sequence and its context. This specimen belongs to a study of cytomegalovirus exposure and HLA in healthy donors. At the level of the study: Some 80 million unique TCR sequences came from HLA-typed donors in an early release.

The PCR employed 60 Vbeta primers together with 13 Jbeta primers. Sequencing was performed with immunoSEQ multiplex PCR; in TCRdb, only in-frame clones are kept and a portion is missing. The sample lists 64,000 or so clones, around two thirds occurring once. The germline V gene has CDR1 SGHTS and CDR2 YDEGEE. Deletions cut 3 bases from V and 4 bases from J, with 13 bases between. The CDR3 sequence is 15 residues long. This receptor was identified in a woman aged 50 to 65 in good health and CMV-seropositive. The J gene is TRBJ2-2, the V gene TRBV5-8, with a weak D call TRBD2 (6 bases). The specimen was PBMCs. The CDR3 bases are TGTGCCAGCAGCTCCCATAGGGGAGGCACCGGGGAGCTGTTTTTT. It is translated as CASSSHRGGTGELFF.